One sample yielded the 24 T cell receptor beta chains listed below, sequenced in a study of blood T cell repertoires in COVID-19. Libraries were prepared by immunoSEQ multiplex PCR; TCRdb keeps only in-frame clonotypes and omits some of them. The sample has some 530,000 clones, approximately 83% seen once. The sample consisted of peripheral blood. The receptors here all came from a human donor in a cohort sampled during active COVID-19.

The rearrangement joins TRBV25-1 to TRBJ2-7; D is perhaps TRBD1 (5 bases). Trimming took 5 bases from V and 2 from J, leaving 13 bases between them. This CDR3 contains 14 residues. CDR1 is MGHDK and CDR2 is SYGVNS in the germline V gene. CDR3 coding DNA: TGTGCCAGCAGTTCGCGACAGCTTCCCTACGAGCAGTACTTC. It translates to CASSSRQLPYEQYF.

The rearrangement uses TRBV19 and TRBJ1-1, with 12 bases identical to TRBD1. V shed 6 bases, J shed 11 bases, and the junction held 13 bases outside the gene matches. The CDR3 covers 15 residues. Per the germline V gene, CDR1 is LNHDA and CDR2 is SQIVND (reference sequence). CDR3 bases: TGTGCCAGTAGCCACGGTTGGGGACAGGGGGCGCAGGCTTTCTTT. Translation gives CASSHGWGQGAQAFF.

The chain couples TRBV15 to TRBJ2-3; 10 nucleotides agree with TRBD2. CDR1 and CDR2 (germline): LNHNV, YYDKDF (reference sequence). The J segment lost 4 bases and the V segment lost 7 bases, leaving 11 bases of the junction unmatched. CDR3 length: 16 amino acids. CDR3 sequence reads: CATKRPSGRGADTQYF. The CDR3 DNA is TGTGCCACCAAGAGACCCAGCGGGAGGGGCGCAGATACGCAGTATTTT. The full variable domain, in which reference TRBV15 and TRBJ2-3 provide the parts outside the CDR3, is DAMVIQNPRYQVTQFGKPVTLSCSQTLNHNVMYWYQQKSSQAPKLLFHYYDKDFNNEADTPDNFQSRRPNTSFCFLDIRSPGLGDTAMYLCATKRPSGRGADTQYFGPGTRLTVL.

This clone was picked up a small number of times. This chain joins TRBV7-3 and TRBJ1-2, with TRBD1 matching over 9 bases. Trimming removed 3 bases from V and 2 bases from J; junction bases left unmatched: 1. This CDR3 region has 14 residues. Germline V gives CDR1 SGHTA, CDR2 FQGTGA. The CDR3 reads CASSLGTGNYGYTF. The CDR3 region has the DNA TGTGCCAGCAGCTTGGGGACAGGGAACTATGGCTACACCTTC.

CDR3 nucleotide sequence: TGTGCCAGCAGCTTTGGACTAGCGGACTCCTACGAGCAGTACTTC. Amino acid sequence: CASSFGLADSYEQYF. The chain links TRBV5-4 to TRBJ2-7; TRBD2 matches 10 bases. CDR3 length equals 15 residues. The V and J ends lost 2 bases and 0 bases, in that order; junction bases with no gene match: 2. Germline V CDR1 and CDR2: SGHNT, YYREEE (reference sequence).

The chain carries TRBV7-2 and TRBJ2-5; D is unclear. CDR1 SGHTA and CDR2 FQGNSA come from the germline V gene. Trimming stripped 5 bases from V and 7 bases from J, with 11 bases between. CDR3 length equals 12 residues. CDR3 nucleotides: TGTGCCAGCAGCCCTACTACGGGGACCCAGTACTTC. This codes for CASSPTTGTQYF. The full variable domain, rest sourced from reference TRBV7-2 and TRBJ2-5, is GAGVSQSPSNKVTEKGKDVELRCDPISGHTALYWYRQSLGQGLEFLIYFQGNSAPDKSGLPSDRFSAERTGGSVSTLTIQRTQQEDSAVYLCASSPTTGTQYFGPGTRLLVL.

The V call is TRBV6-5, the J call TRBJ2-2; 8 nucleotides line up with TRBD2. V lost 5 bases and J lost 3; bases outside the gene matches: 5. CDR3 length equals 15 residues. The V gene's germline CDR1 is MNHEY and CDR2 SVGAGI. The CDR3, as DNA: TGTGCCAGCAGTAGAGCGGGAGAGGACACCGGGGAGCTGTTTTTT. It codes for CASSRAGEDTGELFF.

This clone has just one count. The CDR3 region is CATSKEAGLGGTQYF. CDR3 DNA sequence: TGTGCCACCAGCAAGGAGGCGGGGTTAGGTGGGACCCAGTACTTC. This chain joins TRBV15 and TRBJ2-5; D may be TRBD2 (6 bases). The V gene lost 4 bases and the J gene lost 7 bases, with 19 bases spanning the gap. CDR3 length: 15 residues. Germline V gene sequence: CDR1 LNHNV, CDR2 YYDKDF (reference sequence).

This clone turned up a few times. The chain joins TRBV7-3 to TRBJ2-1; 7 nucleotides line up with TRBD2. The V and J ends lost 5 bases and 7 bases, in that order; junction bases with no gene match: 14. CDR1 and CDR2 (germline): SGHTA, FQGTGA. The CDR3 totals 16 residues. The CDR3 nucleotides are TGTGCCAGCAGCGTCAGCGGGACCGGGCGGGCAAATGAGCAGTTCTTC. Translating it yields CASSVSGTGRANEQFF.

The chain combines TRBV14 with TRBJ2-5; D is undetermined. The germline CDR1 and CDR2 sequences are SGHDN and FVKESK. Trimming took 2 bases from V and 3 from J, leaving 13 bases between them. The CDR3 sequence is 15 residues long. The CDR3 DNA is TGTGCCAGCAGCCAACCTGGTAGCTACAAAGAGACCCAGTACTTC. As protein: CASSQPGSYKETQYF.

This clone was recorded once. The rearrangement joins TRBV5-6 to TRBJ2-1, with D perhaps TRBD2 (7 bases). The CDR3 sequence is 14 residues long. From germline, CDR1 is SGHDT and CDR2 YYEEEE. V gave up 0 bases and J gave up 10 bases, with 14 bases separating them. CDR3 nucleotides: TGTGCCAGCAGCTTGGGGAGCGGGACAAGGGAGCAGTTCTTC. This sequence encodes CASSLGSGTREQFF.

CDR3 DNA sequence: TGTGCCAGCAGCTTCGGGAGGGCCAGGTTCGACGAGCAGTACTTC. Encoded protein: CASSFGRARFDEQYF. The chain is built from TRBV5-8 and TRBJ2-7; the match to TRBD2 covers 8 bases. After removal of 2 bases from V and 5 bases from J, the junction contained 9 bases not matched to a gene. Germline V CDR1 and CDR2: SGHTS, YDEGEE. CDR3 length equals 15 residues.

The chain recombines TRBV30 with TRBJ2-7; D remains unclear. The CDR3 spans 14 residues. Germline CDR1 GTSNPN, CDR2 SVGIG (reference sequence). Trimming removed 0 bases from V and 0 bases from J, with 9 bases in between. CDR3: CAWSVSRYSYEQYF. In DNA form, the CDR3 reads TGTGCCTGGAGTGTAAGCCGATACTCCTACGAGCAGTACTTC.

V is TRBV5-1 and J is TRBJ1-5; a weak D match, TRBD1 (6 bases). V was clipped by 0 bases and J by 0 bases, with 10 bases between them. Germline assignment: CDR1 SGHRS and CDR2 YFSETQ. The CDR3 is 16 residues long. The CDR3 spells CASSLEGGASNQPQHF. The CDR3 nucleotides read TGCGCCAGCAGCTTGGAGGGGGGGGCTAGCAATCAGCCCCAGCATTTT.

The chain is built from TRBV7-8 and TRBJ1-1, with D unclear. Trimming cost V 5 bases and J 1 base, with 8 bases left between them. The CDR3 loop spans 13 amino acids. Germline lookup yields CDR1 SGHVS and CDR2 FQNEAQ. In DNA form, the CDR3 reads TGTGCCAGCAGCGCACGGGGGAACACTGAAGCTTTCTTT. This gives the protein CASSARGNTEAFF.

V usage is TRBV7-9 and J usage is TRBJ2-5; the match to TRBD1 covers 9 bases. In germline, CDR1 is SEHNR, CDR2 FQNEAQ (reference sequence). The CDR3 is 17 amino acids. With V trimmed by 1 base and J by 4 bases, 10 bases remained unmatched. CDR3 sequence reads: CASSLGDKQGAIETQYF. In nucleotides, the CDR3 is TGTGCCAGCAGCTTAGGGGACAAACAGGGGGCTATAGAGACCCAGTACTTC. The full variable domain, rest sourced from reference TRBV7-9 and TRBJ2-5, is DTGVSQNPRHKITKRGQNVTFRCDPISEHNRLYWYRQTLGQGPEFLTYFQNEAQLEKSRLLSDRFSAERPKGSFSTLEIQRTEQGDSAMYLCASSLGDKQGAIETQYFGPGTRLLVL.

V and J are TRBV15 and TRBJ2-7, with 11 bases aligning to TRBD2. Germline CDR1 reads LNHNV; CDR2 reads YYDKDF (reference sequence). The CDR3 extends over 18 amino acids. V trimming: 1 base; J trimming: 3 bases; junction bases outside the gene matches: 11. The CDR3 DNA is TGTGCCACCAGCAGAGCCCCATTACTAGCGGGAGTTGTCTACGAGCAGTACTTC. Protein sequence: CATSRAPLLAGVVYEQYF.

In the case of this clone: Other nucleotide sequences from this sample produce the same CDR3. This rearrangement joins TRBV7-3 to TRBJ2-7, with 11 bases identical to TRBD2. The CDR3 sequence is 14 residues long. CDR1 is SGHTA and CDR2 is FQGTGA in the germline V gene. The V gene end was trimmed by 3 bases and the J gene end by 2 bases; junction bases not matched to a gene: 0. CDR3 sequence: CASSLTSGTYEQYF. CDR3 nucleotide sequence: TGTGCCAGCAGCTTGACTAGCGGGACCTACGAGCAGTACTTC. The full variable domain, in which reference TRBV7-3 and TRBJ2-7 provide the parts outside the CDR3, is GAGVSQTPSNKVTEKGKYVELRCDPISGHTALYWYRQSLGQGPEFLIYFQGTGAADDSGLPNDRFFAVRPEGSVSTLKIQRTERGDSAVYLCASSLTSGTYEQYFGPGTRLTVT.

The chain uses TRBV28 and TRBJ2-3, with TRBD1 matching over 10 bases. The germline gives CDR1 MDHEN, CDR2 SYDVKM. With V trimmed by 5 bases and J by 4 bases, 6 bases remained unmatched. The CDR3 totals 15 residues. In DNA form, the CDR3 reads TGTGCCAGCAGTCCCGGGGACAGGGGCCCAGATACGCAGTATTTT. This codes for CASSPGDRGPDTQYF.

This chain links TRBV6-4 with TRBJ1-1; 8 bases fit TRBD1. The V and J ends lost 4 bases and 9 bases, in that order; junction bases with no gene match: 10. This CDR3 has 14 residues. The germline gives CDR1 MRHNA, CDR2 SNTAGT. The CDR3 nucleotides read TGTGCCAGCAGTGTAGACAGGGGATCCCCTAAAGCTTTCTTT. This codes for CASSVDRGSPKAFF.

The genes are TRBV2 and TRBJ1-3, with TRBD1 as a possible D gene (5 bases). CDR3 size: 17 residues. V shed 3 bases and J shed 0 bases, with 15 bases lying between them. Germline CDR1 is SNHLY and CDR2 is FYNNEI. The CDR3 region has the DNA TGTGCCAGCAGTGACAGCTTTAGGGGCTACTCTGGAAACACCATATATTTT. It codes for CASSDSFRGYSGNTIYF.

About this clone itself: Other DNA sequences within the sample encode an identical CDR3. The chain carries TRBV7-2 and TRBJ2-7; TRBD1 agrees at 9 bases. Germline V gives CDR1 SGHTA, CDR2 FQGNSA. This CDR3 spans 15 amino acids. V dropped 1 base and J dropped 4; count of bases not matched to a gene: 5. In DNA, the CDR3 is TGTGCCAGCAGCTTAGGAGGGACAGGGTCTTACGAGCAGTACTTC. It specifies CASSLGGTGSYEQYF.

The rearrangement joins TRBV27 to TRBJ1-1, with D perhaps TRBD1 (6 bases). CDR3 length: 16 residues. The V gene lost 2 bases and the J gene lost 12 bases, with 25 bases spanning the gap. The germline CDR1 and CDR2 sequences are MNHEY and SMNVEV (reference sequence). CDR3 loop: CASSLAINRAFSRTFF. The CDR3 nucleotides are TGTGCCAGCAGTTTAGCAATCAACAGGGCATTTTCGCGGACTTTCTTT.

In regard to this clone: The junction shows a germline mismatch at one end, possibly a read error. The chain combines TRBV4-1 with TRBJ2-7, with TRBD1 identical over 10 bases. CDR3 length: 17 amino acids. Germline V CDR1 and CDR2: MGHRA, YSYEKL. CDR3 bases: TGCGCCAGCAGCCAACCTCGTGACCGGGACAGGGGATACGCGCAGTACTTC. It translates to CASSQPRDRDRGYAQYF.